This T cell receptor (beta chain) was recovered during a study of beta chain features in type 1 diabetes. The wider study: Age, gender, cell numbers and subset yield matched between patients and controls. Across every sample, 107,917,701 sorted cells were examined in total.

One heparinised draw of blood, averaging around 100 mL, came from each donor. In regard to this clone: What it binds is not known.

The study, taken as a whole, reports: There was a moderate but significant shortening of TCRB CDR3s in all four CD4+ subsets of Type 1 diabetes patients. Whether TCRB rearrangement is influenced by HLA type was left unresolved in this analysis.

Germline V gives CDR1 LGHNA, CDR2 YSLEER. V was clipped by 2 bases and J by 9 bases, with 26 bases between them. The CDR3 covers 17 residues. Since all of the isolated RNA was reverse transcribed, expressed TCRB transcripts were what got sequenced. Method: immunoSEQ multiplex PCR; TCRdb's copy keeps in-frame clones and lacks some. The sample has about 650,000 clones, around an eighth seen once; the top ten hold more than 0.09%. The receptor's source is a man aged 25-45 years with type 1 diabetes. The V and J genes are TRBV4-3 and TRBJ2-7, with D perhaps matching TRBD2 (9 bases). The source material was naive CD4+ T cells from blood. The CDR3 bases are TGCGCCAGCAGCCAATCTGGACAGGGACTAGCTCCGAGGGGGCAGTACTTC. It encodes CASSQSGQGLAPRGQYF.